Listed below are T cell receptor beta chains from one sample, sequenced in a study of CD8 T cells in Susac syndrome. Each CDR3 protein gets one entry after TCRdb re-called the immunoSEQ multiplex PCR reads with MiXCR. The sample lists more than 250,000 distinct CDR3 sequences; about 91% were seen once. Sequenced sample: CD4+ T cells from PBMCs. The receptors here all came from a human donor with multiple sclerosis. CDR3s include the opening cysteine and the closing phenylalanine or tryptophan. D genes are given only for firm matches. Not every row has a clone size; where given, it reads once, few, many or a size class.

J gene | clone size | D gene | V gene | CDR3 DNA | CDR3 protein
TRBJ2-2 | . | TRBD2 | TRBV9 | TGTGCCAGCAGCGTAGAAGGAGCGGGGGGATACACCGGGAAGCTGTTTTTT | CASSVEGAGGYTGKLFF
TRBJ2-2 | . | . | TRBV12-3/TRBV12-4 | TGTGCCAGCAGTCCGTTACGACAGCCTTACGGGGAGCTGTTTTTT | CASSPLRQPYGELFF
TRBJ1-5 | . | . | TRBV15 | TGTGCCACCAGCAGAGATAGGGCTCACAATCAGCCCCAGCATTTT | CATSRDRAHNQPQHF
TRBJ2-1 | . | . | TRBV27 | TGTGCCAGCAGCCCCACAGGGATTCAGGGTTATGAGCAGTTCTTC | CASSPTGIQGYEQFF
TRBJ1-4 | . | TRBD1 | TRBV20-1 | TGCAGTGCTAGCGAGGGGGCAGTTAGAGAAAAACTGTTTTTT | CSASEGAVREKLFF
TRBJ1-1 | . | TRBD1 | TRBV6-5 | TGTGCCAGCAGTTACTCCGTGGAACAGGGGGCGAAGCCTTTCTTT | CASSYSVEQGAKPFF
TRBJ2-3 | . | . | TRBV7-8 | TGTGCCAGCAGCTCGGTTGATGGGGGTGCGCAGTATTTT | CASSSVDGGAQYF
TRBJ1-1 | . | . | TRBV23-1 | TGCGCCAGCAGTCAACCTGATTCGGGTATTCCAATTATGGACACTGAAGCTTTCTTT | CASSQPDSGIPIMDTEAFF
TRBJ1-4 | . | . | TRBV2 | TGTGCCAGCAGCCGCGGGGGCAGGACTAATGAAAAACTGTTTTTT | CASSRGGRTNEKLFF
TRBJ2-5 | . | TRBD2 | TRBV4-1 | TGCGCCAGCAGCCAAGTGCTAGCGGGGGCTCGGGAGACCCAGTACTTC | CASSQVLAGARETQYF
TRBJ1-1 | once | . | TRBV20-1 | TGCAGTGCTATTGGGGGGAGGGGGAGCACTGAAGCTTTCTTT | CSAIGGRGSTEAFF
TRBJ2-6 | few | . | TRBV7-3 | TGTGCCAGCAGCTTAGACCGCTCTGGGGCCAACGTCCTGACTTTC | CASSLDRSGANVLTF
TRBJ1-1 | . | . | TRBV5-1 | TGCGCCAGCAGCAACAGGCGAAGGGGAGCCACTGAAGCTTTCTTT | CASSNRRRGATEAFF
TRBJ1-2 | . | . | TRBV7-2 | TGTGCCAGCAGCTTTACAGGCCAGGACTATGGCTACACCTTC | CASSFTGQDYGYTF
TRBJ1-1 | . | . | TRBV10-2 | TGCGCCAGCAGTGAGGAATGGGGCCCTGAAGCTTTCTTT | CASSEEWGPEAFF
TRBJ1-1 | . | . | TRBV6-6 | TGTGCCAGCAGTTACGGTGAACATTTTCCGGAAGCTTTCTTT | CASSYGEHFPEAFF
TRBJ2-1 | . | . | TRBV2 | TGTGCCACAACCCACAATGAGCAGTTCTTC | CATTHNEQFF
TRBJ1-2 | . | TRBD1 | TRBV19 | TGTGCCAGTAGTCATGGGACAGGCGGGGGCTACACCTTC | CASSHGTGGGYTF
TRBJ2-7 | . | TRBD2 | TRBV2 | TGTGCCAGCAGTGAAGAAACTAGCGGGGTCTACGAGCAGTACTTC | CASSEETSGVYEQYF
TRBJ1-1 | . | . | TRBV13 | TGTGCCAGCAGCTCAAGGGGTGTCCAGCGAAACACTGAAGCTTTCTTT | CASSSRGVQRNTEAFF
TRBJ2-3 | . | TRBD2 | TRBV7-8 | TGTGCCAGCAGCTTAGAGGCTAGCGGGATACCTAGCACAGATACGCAGTATTTT | CASSLEASGIPSTDTQYF
TRBJ1-5 | . | . | TRBV7-9 | TGTGCCAGCAGCTTAGCATGGGACGGCAATCAGCCCCAGCATTTT | CASSLAWDGNQPQHF
TRBJ1-2 | . | . | TRBV20-1 | TGCAGTGCTTGGGACGGCCGGGGAGGCTACACCTTC | CSAWDGRGGYTF
TRBJ1-2 | . | . | TRBV5-1 | TGCGCCAGCGGCCCTGGAGGGAACTATGGCTACACCTTC | CASGPGGNYGYTF
TRBJ2-1 | . | . | TRBV2 | TGTGCCAGCAGTGAGGAGTACAATGAGCAGTTCTTC | CASSEEYNEQFF
TRBJ1-5 | . | . | TRBV7-2 | TGTGCCAGCAGCTTAAGGGGCTCAGGGGCCCCTAGCAATCAGCCCCAGCATTTT | CASSLRGSGAPSNQPQHF
TRBJ1-2 | . | TRBD1 | TRBV20-1 | TGCAGTGCGCCACAGGGGGCTTCTAACTATGGCTACACCTTC | CSAPQGASNYGYTF
TRBJ1-2 | . | . | TRBV12-3/TRBV12-4 | TGTGCCAGCAGTTTAGTTGAGAGATACTATGGCTACACCTTC | CASSLVERYYGYTF
TRBJ1-2 | once | . | TRBV29-1 | TGCAGCGTTGAAAATAGAGGCCTTCCAAGGGGAGGCTACACCTTC | CSVENRGLPRGGYTF
TRBJ2-7 | . | . | TRBV29-1 | TGCAGCATAAAATCGACAGTTGCCTACGAGCAGTACTTC | CSIKSTVAYEQYF
TRBJ2-7 | . | . | TRBV7-2 | TGTGCCAGCAGCCTTACACAGCTTTCCCTACGAGAGCAGTACTTC | CASSLTQLSLREQYF
TRBJ1-1 | . | . | TRBV2 | TGTGCCAGCAGTCCCGAACGAGCCCGGGGGAACACTGAAGCTTTCTTT | CASSPERARGNTEAFF
TRBJ2-5 | . | . | TRBV20-1 | TGCAGTGCTCCCCTTGCCCCTGAGACCCAGTACTTC | CSAPLAPETQYF
TRBJ2-2 | . | TRBD2 | TRBV7-2 | TGTGCCAGCAGGACGGGGGGGCCAGCCGGGGAGCTGTTTTTT | CASRTGGPAGELFF
TRBJ2-2 | . | . | TRBV20-1 | TGCAGTGCTAGAGGTCGGCGGGACAACACCGGGGAGCTGTTTTTT | CSARGRRDNTGELFF
TRBJ1-1 | . | . | TRBV7-2 | TGTGCCAGCAGCGAATACAGGGCCATGAACACTGAAGCTTTCTTT | CASSEYRAMNTEAFF
TRBJ2-7 | once | . | TRBV12-3/TRBV12-4 | TGTGCCAGCAGACCACCGGGACCCCACAACTACGAGCAGTACTTC | CASRPPGPHNYEQYF
TRBJ2-2 | . | TRBD1 | TRBV23-1 | TGCGCCAGCAGTCAATCAGGGACAGGGCCCACCGGGGAGCTGTTTTTT | CASSQSGTGPTGELFF
TRBJ1-2 | . | . | TRBV11-2 | TGTGCCAGCAGCTCTAATAGGCCGCAGGGCCAGGTTGAAGGCTACACCTTC | CASSSNRPQGQVEGYTF
TRBJ2-1 | . | TRBD2 | TRBV7-3 | TGTGCCAGCAGCTTAACTGCTAGCGGGAGGTGGAGTGAGCAGTTCTTC | CASSLTASGRWSEQFF
TRBJ2-7 | . | . | TRBV27 | TGTGCCAGCAGTAAAGGAAGGAGGGCCGACGAGCAGTACTTC | CASSKGRRADEQYF
TRBJ2-1 | few | . | TRBV30 | TGTGCCTGGAGTTGGGACACCAATGAGCAGTTCTTC | CAWSWDTNEQFF
TRBJ1-1 | few | TRBD1 | TRBV11-2 | TGTGCCAGCAGCTTAGCCGGGACAGGCGGCACTGAAGCTTTCTTT | CASSLAGTGGTEAFF
TRBJ2-4 | . | TRBD1 | TRBV19 | TGTGCCACCGCCCAGCAGGGGGCAGGCATTCAGTACTTC | CATAQQGAGIQYF
TRBJ2-5 | once | TRBD2 | TRBV7-9 | TGTGCCAGCAGCTCCGGGACTAGCGGGCCTAAAGAGACCCAGTACTTC | CASSSGTSGPKETQYF
TRBJ2-4 | . | TRBD2 | TRBV20-1 | TGCAGTGCACACGTTAGCGGGGTAGCCAAAAACATTCAGTACTTC | CSAHVSGVAKNIQYF
TRBJ1-5 | once | . | TRBV12-3/TRBV12-4 | TGTGCCAGCAGTTTAGCCCCGGGACCCAATCAGCCCCAGCATTTT | CASSLAPGPNQPQHF
TRBJ2-2 | few | . | TRBV14 | TGTGCCAGTAGCCAGGGACACCCATTGAACACCGGGGAGCTGTTTTTT | CASSQGHPLNTGELFF
TRBJ2-3 | . | . | TRBV7-2 | TGTGCCAGCAGCTTTCTTCGGGGGTCAGAAGGGGATACGCAGTATTTT | CASSFLRGSEGDTQYF
TRBJ2-2 | once | TRBD2 | TRBV20-1 | TGCAGTGCCAAAGGGAGGGTGGGCACCGGGGAGCTGTTTTTT | CSAKGRVGTGELFF
TRBJ2-3 | . | . | TRBV28 | TGTGCCAGCAGTGGGTATGGGGGCATGAATACGCAGTATTTT | CASSGYGGMNTQYF
TRBJ2-7 | once | . | TRBV5-1 | TGCGCCAGCAGCACGGGTCCCGGCTCCTACGAGCAGTACTTC | CASSTGPGSYEQYF
TRBJ1-5 | . | TRBD1 | TRBV20-1 | TGCAGTGCTAGGGGGACAGATAGCAATCAGCCCCAGCATTTT | CSARGTDSNQPQHF
TRBJ1-1 | . | . | TRBV5-1 | TGCGCCAGCAGCTTGGGACCCGGGGCGATCGGCACTGAAGCTTTCTTT | CASSLGPGAIGTEAFF
TRBJ2-1 | . | . | TRBV5-1 | TGCGCCAGCAGCCGGGAGTACAATGAGCAGTTCTTC | CASSREYNEQFF